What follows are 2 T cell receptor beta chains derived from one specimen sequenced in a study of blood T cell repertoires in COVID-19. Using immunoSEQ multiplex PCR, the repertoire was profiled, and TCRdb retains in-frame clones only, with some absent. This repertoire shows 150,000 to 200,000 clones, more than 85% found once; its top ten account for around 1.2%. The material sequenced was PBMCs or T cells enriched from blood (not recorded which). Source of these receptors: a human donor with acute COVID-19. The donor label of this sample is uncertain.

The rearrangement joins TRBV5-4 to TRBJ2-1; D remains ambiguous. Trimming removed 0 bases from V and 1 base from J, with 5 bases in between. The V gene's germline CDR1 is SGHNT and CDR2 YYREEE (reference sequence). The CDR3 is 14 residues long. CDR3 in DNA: TGTGCCAGCAGCTTGGCGGGTTCCTACAATGAGCAGTTCTTC. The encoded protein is CASSLAGSYNEQFF.

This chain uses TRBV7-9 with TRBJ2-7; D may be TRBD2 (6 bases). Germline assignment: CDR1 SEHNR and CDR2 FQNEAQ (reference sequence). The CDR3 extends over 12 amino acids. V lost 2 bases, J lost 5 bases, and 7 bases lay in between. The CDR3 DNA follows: TGTGCCAGCAGCTTATGGGGGGACGAGCAGTACTTC. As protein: CASSLWGDEQYF.